These T cell receptor beta chains were read from a single sample in a study of shared clonotypes between healthy human individuals. Measured with immunoSEQ multiplex PCR; TCRdb has only the in-frame clones, and not every one. Here the sample spans about 590,000 clones, around 95% being singletons. Source material: naive CD8+ T cells sorted from blood. Receptors originate from a woman under 40 in good health. Each CDR3 is given with its conserved first and last residue. Each record gives: D gene, J gene, V gene, clone size, CDR3 protein, CDR3 DNA. The D gene is left open where the match is weak. Part of the rows lack a size; the others show once, few, many or a class for expanded clones.

D gene: .; J gene: TRBJ1-5; V gene: TRBV27; clone size: .; CDR3 protein: CASTPTGEAAAYSNQPQHF; CDR3 DNA: TGTGCCAGCACCCCGACCGGGGAGGCCGCAGCTTATAGCAATCAGCCCCAGCATTTT
D gene: .; J gene: TRBJ1-4; V gene: TRBV11-2; clone size: .; CDR3 protein: CASSLGRKKLFF; CDR3 DNA: TGTGCCAGCAGCTTGGGACGGAAAAAACTGTTTTTT
D gene: .; J gene: TRBJ2-2; V gene: TRBV5-1; clone size: few; CDR3 protein: CASSSRAGVVSDRPGELFF; CDR3 DNA: TGCGCCAGCAGCTCCCGGGCAGGGGTCGTCTCGGACCGACCCGGGGAGCTGTTTTTT
D gene: TRBD1; J gene: TRBJ1-2; V gene: TRBV27; clone size: .; CDR3 protein: CTSTFTGGFGGYTF; CDR3 DNA: TGTACCAGCACTTTTACAGGGGGCTTCGGTGGCTACACCTTC
D gene: .; J gene: TRBJ2-2; V gene: TRBV29-1; clone size: .; CDR3 protein: CSVVLGSGELFF; CDR3 DNA: TGCAGCGTTGTTCTGGGAAGTGGGGAGCTGTTTTTT
D gene: TRBD1; J gene: TRBJ1-4; V gene: TRBV11-2; clone size: .; CDR3 protein: CASSLTGVRGEKLFF; CDR3 DNA: TGTGCCAGCAGCTTAACAGGGGTCCGTGGGGAAAAACTGTTTTTT
D gene: TRBD2; J gene: TRBJ2-1; V gene: TRBV19; clone size: .; CDR3 protein: CASSIYPWVAGVNEQFF; CDR3 DNA: TGTGCCAGTAGTATATACCCCTGGGTAGCGGGAGTAAATGAGCAGTTCTTC
D gene: TRBD2; J gene: TRBJ2-1; V gene: TRBV5-1; clone size: .; CDR3 protein: CASSLTSGRTPYNEQFF; CDR3 DNA: TGCGCCAGCAGCCTGACTAGCGGGAGGACCCCCTACAATGAGCAGTTCTTC
D gene: TRBD1; J gene: TRBJ1-5; V gene: TRBV5-1; clone size: .; CDR3 protein: CASSWEQGSQPQHF; CDR3 DNA: TGCGCCAGCAGCTGGGAACAGGGGAGTCAGCCCCAGCATTTT
D gene: .; J gene: TRBJ1-1; V gene: TRBV7-9; clone size: .; CDR3 protein: CASRPTGNTEAFF; CDR3 DNA: TGTGCCAGCAGACCGACAGGGAACACTGAAGCTTTCTTT
D gene: TRBD1; J gene: TRBJ2-1; V gene: TRBV7-8; clone size: .; CDR3 protein: CASSPTVLPGQGSVLDEQFF; CDR3 DNA: TGTGCCAGCAGCCCAACCGTTCTCCCGGGACAGGGCTCCGTTCTCGATGAGCAGTTCTTC
D gene: .; J gene: TRBJ2-3; V gene: TRBV29-1; clone size: few; CDR3 protein: CSVGDTQYF; CDR3 DNA: TGCAGCGTTGGAGATACGCAGTATTTT
D gene: TRBD1; J gene: TRBJ1-2; V gene: TRBV2; clone size: .; CDR3 protein: CASSDRGLRYGYTF; CDR3 DNA: TGTGCCAGCAGTGATAGGGGGCTGAGGTATGGCTACACCTTC
D gene: .; J gene: TRBJ2-1; V gene: TRBV29-1; clone size: .; CDR3 protein: CSVEEGGWNEQFF; CDR3 DNA: TGCAGCGTTGAAGAAGGGGGGTGGAATGAGCAGTTCTTC
D gene: TRBD2; J gene: TRBJ2-1; V gene: TRBV7-2; clone size: .; CDR3 protein: CANAREGSYNEQFF; CDR3 DNA: TGTGCCAACGCACGGGAGGGCTCCTACAATGAGCAGTTCTTC
D gene: .; J gene: TRBJ2-2; V gene: TRBV6-5; clone size: .; CDR3 protein: CASNPLGRSAGELFF; CDR3 DNA: TGTGCCAGCAACCCCTTGGGACGGAGCGCCGGGGAGCTGTTTTTT
D gene: .; J gene: TRBJ2-3; V gene: TRBV10-2; clone size: .; CDR3 protein: CASSESIFEGVKDTQYF; CDR3 DNA: TGCGCCAGCAGTGAGTCGATATTCGAGGGAGTCAAAGATACGCAGTATTTT
D gene: TRBD1; J gene: TRBJ1-1; V gene: TRBV6-5; clone size: .; CDR3 protein: CASSVTGESSEAFF; CDR3 DNA: TGTGCCAGCAGCGTTACAGGGGAATCGTCTGAAGCTTTCTTT
D gene: TRBD1; J gene: TRBJ2-7; V gene: TRBV5-1; clone size: .; CDR3 protein: CASSPQGAIHEQYF; CDR3 DNA: TGCGCCAGCAGCCCACAGGGGGCTATCCACGAGCAGTACTTC
D gene: .; J gene: TRBJ1-3; V gene: TRBV27; clone size: .; CDR3 protein: CASSLRGGPFSGNTIYF; CDR3 DNA: TGTGCCAGCAGTTTACGGGGGGGGCCTTTTTCCGGAAACACCATATATTTT
D gene: .; J gene: TRBJ1-4; V gene: TRBV7-9; clone size: .; CDR3 protein: CASSLAEGTVNEKLFF; CDR3 DNA: TGTGCCAGCAGCTTAGCGGAGGGGACGGTTAATGAAAAACTGTTTTTT
D gene: .; J gene: TRBJ1-1; V gene: TRBV6-5; clone size: .; CDR3 protein: CASSYRGGLNTEAFF; CDR3 DNA: TGTGCCAGCAGTTACCGGGGAGGGTTGAATACTGAAGCTTTCTTT
D gene: .; J gene: TRBJ2-7; V gene: TRBV19; clone size: .; CDR3 protein: CASRTADSYEQYF; CDR3 DNA: TGTGCCAGTAGGACAGCTGATTCCTACGAGCAGTACTTC
D gene: .; J gene: TRBJ1-4; V gene: TRBV28; clone size: .; CDR3 protein: CASSFPRSTNEKLFF; CDR3 DNA: TGTGCCAGCAGTTTTCCCAGGTCAACTAATGAAAAACTGTTTTTT
D gene: .; J gene: TRBJ2-2; V gene: TRBV7-6; clone size: .; CDR3 protein: CASSLGPGELFF; CDR3 DNA: TGTGCCAGCAGCTTAGGACCCGGGGAGCTGTTTTTT
D gene: TRBD2; J gene: TRBJ2-7; V gene: TRBV27; clone size: many; CDR3 protein: CASRGAGGSSYEQYF; CDR3 DNA: TGTGCCAGCAGGGGAGCGGGAGGGTCCTCCTACGAGCAGTACTTC
D gene: .; J gene: TRBJ2-5; V gene: TRBV29-1; clone size: .; CDR3 protein: CSTEAGASETQYF; CDR3 DNA: TGCAGCACCGAGGCAGGGGCTAGCGAGACCCAGTACTTC
D gene: TRBD1; J gene: TRBJ2-7; V gene: TRBV6-4; clone size: once; CDR3 protein: CASRRGGTGDYEQYF; CDR3 DNA: TGTGCCAGCAGGAGAGGAGGGACAGGGGACTACGAGCAGTACTTC
D gene: .; J gene: TRBJ1-1; V gene: TRBV5-6; clone size: .; CDR3 protein: CASSLGSTEAFF; CDR3 DNA: TGTGCCAGCAGCTTGGGAAGTACTGAAGCTTTCTTT
D gene: .; J gene: TRBJ2-7; V gene: TRBV27; clone size: .; CDR3 protein: CASSLYRDGIYEQYF; CDR3 DNA: TGTGCCAGCAGCTTGTACCGGGACGGAATCTACGAGCAGTACTTC
D gene: .; J gene: TRBJ1-2; V gene: TRBV4-1; clone size: .; CDR3 protein: CASRHPDSQYGYTF; CDR3 DNA: TGCGCCAGCAGGCACCCCGACAGTCAGTATGGCTACACCTTC
D gene: TRBD2; J gene: TRBJ2-3; V gene: TRBV7-8; clone size: .; CDR3 protein: CASSKTSGPLDTQYF; CDR3 DNA: TGTGCCAGCAGCAAGACTAGCGGGCCCCTCGATACGCAGTATTTT
D gene: TRBD2; J gene: TRBJ2-3; V gene: TRBV29-1; clone size: .; CDR3 protein: CSVTSGPTDTQYF; CDR3 DNA: TGCAGCGTTACTAGCGGGCCCACAGATACGCAGTATTTT
D gene: TRBD2; J gene: TRBJ2-1; V gene: TRBV28; clone size: .; CDR3 protein: CASSSREGSYNEQFF; CDR3 DNA: TGTGCCAGCTCTAGCCGGGAGGGTTCCTACAATGAGCAGTTCTTC
D gene: .; J gene: TRBJ1-1; V gene: TRBV6-5; clone size: .; CDR3 protein: CASSLAVVDKNTEAFF; CDR3 DNA: TGTGCCAGCAGTTTAGCGGTGGTGGACAAGAACACTGAAGCTTTCTTT
D gene: TRBD1; J gene: TRBJ1-1; V gene: TRBV28; clone size: .; CDR3 protein: CASSLTGEGNTEAFF; CDR3 DNA: TGTGCCAGCAGTCTTACAGGGGAGGGAAACACTGAAGCTTTCTTT
D gene: .; J gene: TRBJ2-3; V gene: TRBV7-2; clone size: .; CDR3 protein: CASSLSTRVLGTSTDTQYF; CDR3 DNA: TGTGCCAGCAGCTTATCGACTAGAGTTCTTGGAACTAGCACAGATACGCAGTATTTT
D gene: .; J gene: TRBJ2-1; V gene: TRBV5-6; clone size: .; CDR3 protein: CASSPASSYNEQFF; CDR3 DNA: TGTGCCAGCAGCCCTGCGTCCTCCTACAATGAGCAGTTCTTC
D gene: .; J gene: TRBJ1-2; V gene: TRBV19; clone size: .; CDR3 protein: CASSMRLNFYDYGYTF; CDR3 DNA: TGTGCCAGTAGTATGAGGCTGAACTTCTACGACTATGGCTACACCTTC
D gene: .; J gene: TRBJ2-5; V gene: TRBV19; clone size: .; CDR3 protein: CASSMEDRTQYF; CDR3 DNA: TGTGCCAGTAGTATGGAAGATAGGACCCAGTACTTC
D gene: .; J gene: TRBJ2-7; V gene: TRBV5-6; clone size: .; CDR3 protein: CASSGDAYEQYF; CDR3 DNA: TGTGCCAGCAGCGGGGACGCATACGAGCAGTACTTC
D gene: TRBD2; J gene: TRBJ2-7; V gene: TRBV2; clone size: .; CDR3 protein: CASRELAAYEQYF; CDR3 DNA: TGTGCCAGCAGGGAACTAGCGGCCTACGAGCAGTACTTC
D gene: .; J gene: TRBJ2-4; V gene: TRBV27; clone size: once; CDR3 protein: CASKAPRGAKNIQYF; CDR3 DNA: TGTGCCAGCAAAGCACCCAGAGGGGCCAAAAACATTCAGTACTTC